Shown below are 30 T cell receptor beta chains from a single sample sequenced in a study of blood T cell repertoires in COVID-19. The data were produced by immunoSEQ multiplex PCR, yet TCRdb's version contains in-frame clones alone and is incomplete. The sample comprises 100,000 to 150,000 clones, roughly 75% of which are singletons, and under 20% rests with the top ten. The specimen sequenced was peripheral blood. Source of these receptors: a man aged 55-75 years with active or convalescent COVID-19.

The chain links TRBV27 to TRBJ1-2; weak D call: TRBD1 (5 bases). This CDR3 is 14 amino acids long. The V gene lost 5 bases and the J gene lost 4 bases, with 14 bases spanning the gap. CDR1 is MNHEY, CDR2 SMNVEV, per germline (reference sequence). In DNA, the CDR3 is TGTGCCAGCAGTCCAGCCCAGGGTACCTATGGCTACACCTTC. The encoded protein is CASSPAQGTYGYTF.

The CDR3 spells CASSLRGGPTLTYGYTF. CDR3 coding DNA: TGTGCCAGCAGCTTAAGGGGGGGGCCAACTCTTACGTATGGCTACACCTTC. This chain uses TRBV7-8 with TRBJ1-2; D is possibly TRBD1 (6 bases). The germline gives CDR1 SGHVS, CDR2 FQNEAQ. The CDR3 loop spans 17 amino acids. V lost 2 bases and J lost 5, with 21 bases in between.

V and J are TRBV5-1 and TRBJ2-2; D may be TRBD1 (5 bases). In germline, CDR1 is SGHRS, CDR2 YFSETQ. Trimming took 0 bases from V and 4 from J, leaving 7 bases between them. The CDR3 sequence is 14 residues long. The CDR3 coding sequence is TGCGCCAGCAGCTTGGCTGACAGCACCGGGGAGCTGTTTTTT. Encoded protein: CASSLADSTGELFF.

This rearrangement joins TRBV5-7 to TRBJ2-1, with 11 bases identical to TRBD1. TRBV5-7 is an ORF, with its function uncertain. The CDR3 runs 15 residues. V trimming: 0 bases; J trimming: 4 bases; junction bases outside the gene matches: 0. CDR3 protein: CASSLGDRGYNEQFF. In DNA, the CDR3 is TGTGCCAGCAGCTTGGGGGACAGGGGGTACAATGAGCAGTTCTTC.

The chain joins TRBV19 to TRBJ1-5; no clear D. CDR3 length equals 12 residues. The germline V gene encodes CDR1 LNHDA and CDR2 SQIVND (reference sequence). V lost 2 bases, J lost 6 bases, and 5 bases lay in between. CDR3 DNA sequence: TGTGCCAGTAGTATAAGAGGTCAGCCCCAGCATTTT. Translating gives CASSIRGQPQHF. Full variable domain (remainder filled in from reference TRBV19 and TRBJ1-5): DGGITQSPKYLFRKEGQNVTLSCEQNLNHDAMYWYRQDPGQGLRLIYYSQIVNDFQKGDIAEGYSVSREKKESFPLTVTSAQKNPTAFYLCASSIRGQPQHFGDGTRLSIL.

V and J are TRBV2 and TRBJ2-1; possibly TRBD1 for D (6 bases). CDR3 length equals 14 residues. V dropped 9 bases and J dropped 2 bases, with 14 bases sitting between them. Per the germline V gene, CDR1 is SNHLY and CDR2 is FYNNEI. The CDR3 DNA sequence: TGTGCCAGTTGGACCGGGACAACCTACAATGAGCAGTTCTTC. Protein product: CASWTGTTYNEQFF.

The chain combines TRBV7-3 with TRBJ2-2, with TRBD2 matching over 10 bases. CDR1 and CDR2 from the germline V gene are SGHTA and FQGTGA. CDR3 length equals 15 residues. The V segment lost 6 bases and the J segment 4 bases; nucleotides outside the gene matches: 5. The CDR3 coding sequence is TGTGCCAGCAGTCAAAGCGGGAGGGGCACCGGGGAGCTGTTTTTT. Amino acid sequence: CASSQSGRGTGELFF. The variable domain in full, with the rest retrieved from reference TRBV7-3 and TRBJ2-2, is GAGVSQTPSNKVTEKGKYVELRCDPISGHTALYWYRQSLGQGPEFLIYFQGTGAADDSGLPNDRFFAVRPEGSVSTLKIQRTERGDSAVYLCASSQSGRGTGELFFGEGSRLTVL.

The CDR3: CASSYVLAASTDTQYF. As DNA, the CDR3 is TGCGCCAGCAGCTACGTACTAGCGGCTAGCACAGATACGCAGTATTTT. V and J are TRBV5-1 and TRBJ2-3, with 8 positions matching TRBD2. The CDR3 is 16 amino acids. V was clipped by 3 bases and J by 0 bases; unmatched bases: 6. Germline CDR1 SGHRS, CDR2 YFSETQ.

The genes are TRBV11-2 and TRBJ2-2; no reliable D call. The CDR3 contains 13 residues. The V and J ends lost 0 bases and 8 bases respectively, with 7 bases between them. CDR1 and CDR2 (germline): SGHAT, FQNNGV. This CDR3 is CASSLEYLGELFF. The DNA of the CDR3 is TGTGCCAGCAGCTTAGAATATTTGGGGGAGCTGTTTTTT. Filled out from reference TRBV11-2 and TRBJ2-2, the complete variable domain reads EAGVAQSPRYKIIEKRQSVAFWCNPISGHATLYWYQQILGQGPKLLIQFQNNGVVDDSQLPKDRFSAERLKGVDSTLKIQPAKLEDSAVYLCASSLEYLGELFFGEGSRLTVL.

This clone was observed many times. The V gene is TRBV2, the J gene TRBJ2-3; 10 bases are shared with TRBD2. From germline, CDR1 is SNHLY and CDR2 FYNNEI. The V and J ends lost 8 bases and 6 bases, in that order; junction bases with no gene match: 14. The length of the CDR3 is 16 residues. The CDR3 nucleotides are TGTGCCAGCGGGGGTGCTAGCGGGAGCCACGGGGATACGCAGTATTTT. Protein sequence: CASGGASGSHGDTQYF.

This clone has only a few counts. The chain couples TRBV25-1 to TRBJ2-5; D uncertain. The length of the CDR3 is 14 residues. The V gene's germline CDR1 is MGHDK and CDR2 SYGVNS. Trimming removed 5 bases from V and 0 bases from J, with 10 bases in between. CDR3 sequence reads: CASSSRAYQETQYF. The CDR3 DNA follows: TGTGCCAGCAGTTCCAGAGCGTACCAAGAGACCCAGTACTTC. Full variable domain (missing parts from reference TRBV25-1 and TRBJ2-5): EADIYQTPRYLVIGTGKKITLECSQTMGHDKMYWYQQDPGMELHLIHYSYGVNSTEKGDLSSESTVSRIRTEHFPLTLESARPSHTSQYLCASSSRAYQETQYFGPGTRLLVL.

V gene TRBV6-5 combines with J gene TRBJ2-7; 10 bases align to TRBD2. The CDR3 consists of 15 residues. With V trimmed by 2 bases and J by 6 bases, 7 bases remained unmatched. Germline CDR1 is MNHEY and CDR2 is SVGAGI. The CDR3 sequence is CASSYTGTSDTEQYF. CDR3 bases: TGTGCCAGCAGTTACACCGGGACTAGCGATACCGAGCAGTACTTC.

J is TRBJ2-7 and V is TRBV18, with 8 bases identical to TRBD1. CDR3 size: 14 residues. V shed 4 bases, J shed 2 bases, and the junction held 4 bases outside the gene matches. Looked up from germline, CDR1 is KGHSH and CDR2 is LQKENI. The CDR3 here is CASSRDRGTYEQYF. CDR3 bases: TGTGCCAGCTCACGCGACAGGGGCACCTACGAGCAGTACTTC.

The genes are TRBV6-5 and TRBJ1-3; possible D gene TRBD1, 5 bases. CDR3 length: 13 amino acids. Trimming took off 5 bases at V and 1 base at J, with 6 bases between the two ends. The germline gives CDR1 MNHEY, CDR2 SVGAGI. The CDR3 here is CASSRGSGNTIYF. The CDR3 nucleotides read TGTGCCAGCAGTCGGGGGTCTGGAAACACCATATATTTT.

CDR3 in amino acids: CASSVAGTWDEQYF. CDR3 DNA: TGTGCCAGCAGCGTAGCTGGGACTTGGGACGAGCAGTACTTC. The V call is TRBV9, the J call TRBJ2-7; tentative D call: TRBD2 (6 bases). The germline CDR1 and CDR2 sequences are SGDLS and YYNGEE. V lost 0 bases and J lost 5, with 12 bases in between. CDR3 length: 14 residues.

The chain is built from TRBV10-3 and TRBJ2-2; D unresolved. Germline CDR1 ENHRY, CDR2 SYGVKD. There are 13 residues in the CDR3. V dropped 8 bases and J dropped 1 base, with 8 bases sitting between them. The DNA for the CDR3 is TGTGCCATCCCCAGGCAGAACACCGGGGAGCTGTTTTTT. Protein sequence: CAIPRQNTGELFF.

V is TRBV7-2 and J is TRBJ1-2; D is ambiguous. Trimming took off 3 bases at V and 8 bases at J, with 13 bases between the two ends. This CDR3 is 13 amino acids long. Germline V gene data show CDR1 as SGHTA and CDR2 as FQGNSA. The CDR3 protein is CASSLEREEGYTF. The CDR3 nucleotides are TGTGCCAGCAGCTTGGAGAGGGAAGAGGGCTACACCTTC.

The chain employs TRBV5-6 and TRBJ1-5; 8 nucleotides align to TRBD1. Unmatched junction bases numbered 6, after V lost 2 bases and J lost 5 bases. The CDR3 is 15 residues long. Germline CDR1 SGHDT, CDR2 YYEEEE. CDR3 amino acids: CASSFGGQGYQPQHF. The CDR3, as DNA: TGTGCCAGCAGCTTTGGTGGACAGGGATATCAGCCCCAGCATTTT. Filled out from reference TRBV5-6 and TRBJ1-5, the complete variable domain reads DAGVTQSPTHLIKTRGQQVTLRCSPKSGHDTVSWYQQALGQGPQFIFQYYEEEERQRGNFPDRFSGHQFPNYSSELNVNALLLGDSALYLCASSFGGQGYQPQHFGDGTRLSIL.

CDR3: CASRETGSYEQYF. In DNA, the CDR3 is TGTGCCAGCAGAGAAACGGGGTCCTACGAGCAGTACTTC. This chain joins TRBV28 and TRBJ2-7; TRBD2 might be the D (5 bases). Trimming took 6 bases from V and 1 from J, leaving 10 bases between them. The CDR3 covers 13 residues. Germline V gives CDR1 MDHEN, CDR2 SYDVKM.

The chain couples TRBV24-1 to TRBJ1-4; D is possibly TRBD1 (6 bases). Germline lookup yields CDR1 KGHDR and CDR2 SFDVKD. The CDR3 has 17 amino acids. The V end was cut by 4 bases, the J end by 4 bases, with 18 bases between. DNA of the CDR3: TGTGCCACCAGTGACATTAGGACAGCTAATTTTAATGAAAAACTGTTTTTT. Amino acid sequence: CATSDIRTANFNEKLFF.

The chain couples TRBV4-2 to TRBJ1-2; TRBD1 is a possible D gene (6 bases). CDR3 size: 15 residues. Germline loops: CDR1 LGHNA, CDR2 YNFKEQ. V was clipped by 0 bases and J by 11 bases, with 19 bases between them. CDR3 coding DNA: TGTGCCAGCAGCCAAGATGGGGGCAGGCCCGTAGTTTACACCTTC. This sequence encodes CASSQDGGRPVVYTF.

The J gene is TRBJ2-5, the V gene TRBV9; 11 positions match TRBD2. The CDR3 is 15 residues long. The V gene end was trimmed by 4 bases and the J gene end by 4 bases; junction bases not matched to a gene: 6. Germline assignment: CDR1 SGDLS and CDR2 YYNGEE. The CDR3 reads CASSPLAGGGETQYF. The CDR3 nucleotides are TGTGCCAGCAGCCCCCTAGCGGGAGGCGGAGAGACCCAGTACTTC.

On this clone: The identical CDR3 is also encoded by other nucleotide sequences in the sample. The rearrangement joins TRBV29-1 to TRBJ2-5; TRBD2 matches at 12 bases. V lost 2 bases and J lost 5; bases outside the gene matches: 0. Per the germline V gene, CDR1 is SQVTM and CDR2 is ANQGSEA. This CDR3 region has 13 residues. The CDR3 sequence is CSVETSGRETQYF. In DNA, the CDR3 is TGCAGCGTTGAAACTAGCGGGAGGGAGACCCAGTACTTC.

The CDR3: CASSFSSGIGTDTQYF. CDR3 nucleotides: TGTGCCAGCAGTTTTTCTAGCGGGATTGGGACAGATACGCAGTATTTT. The chain is built from TRBV28 and TRBJ2-3; 9 bases line up with TRBD2. CDR1 and CDR2 from the germline V gene are MDHEN and SYDVKM. The CDR3 is 16 amino acids. The V and J ends lost 3 bases and 3 bases, in that order; junction bases with no gene match: 7. Looking up the rest from reference TRBV28 and TRBJ2-3 gives the full variable domain: DVKVTQSSRYLVKRTGEKVFLECVQDMDHENMFWYRQDPGLGLRLIYFSYDVKMKEKGDIPEGYSVSREKKERFSLILESASTNQTSMYLCASSFSSGIGTDTQYFGPGTRLTVL.

CDR3 sequence reads: CASTGSNNQPQHF. The CDR3 bases are TGTGCCAGCACTGGCAGTAATAATCAGCCCCAGCATTTT. This chain joins TRBV2 and TRBJ1-5; unclear D gene. This CDR3 spans 13 amino acids. The V end was cut by 7 bases, the J end by 4 bases, with 11 bases between. Germline V gene sequence: CDR1 SNHLY, CDR2 FYNNEI.

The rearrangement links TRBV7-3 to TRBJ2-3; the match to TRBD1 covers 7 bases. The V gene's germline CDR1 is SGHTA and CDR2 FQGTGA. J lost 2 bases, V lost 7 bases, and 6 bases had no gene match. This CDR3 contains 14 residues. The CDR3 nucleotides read TGTGCCAGCAACCCGACAGGGCCCACAGATACGCAGTATTTT. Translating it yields CASNPTGPTDTQYF.

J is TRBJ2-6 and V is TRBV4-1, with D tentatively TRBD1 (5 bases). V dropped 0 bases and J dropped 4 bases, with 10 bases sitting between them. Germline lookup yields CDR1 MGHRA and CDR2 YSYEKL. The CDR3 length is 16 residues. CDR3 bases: TGCGCCAGCAGCCAAGAAAAGGGGCCCGGGGCCAACGTCCTGACTTTC. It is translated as CASSQEKGPGANVLTF.

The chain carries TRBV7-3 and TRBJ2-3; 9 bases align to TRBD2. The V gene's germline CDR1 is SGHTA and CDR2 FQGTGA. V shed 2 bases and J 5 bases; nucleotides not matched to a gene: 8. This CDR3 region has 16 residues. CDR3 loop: CASSLFAGGPGDTQYF. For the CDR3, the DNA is TGTGCCAGCAGCTTATTTGCGGGAGGGCCTGGAGATACGCAGTATTTT. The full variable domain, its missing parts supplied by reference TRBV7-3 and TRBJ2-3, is GAGVSQTPSNKVTEKGKYVELRCDPISGHTALYWYRQSLGQGPEFLIYFQGTGAADDSGLPNDRFFAVRPEGSVSTLKIQRTERGDSAVYLCASSLFAGGPGDTQYFGPGTRLTVL.

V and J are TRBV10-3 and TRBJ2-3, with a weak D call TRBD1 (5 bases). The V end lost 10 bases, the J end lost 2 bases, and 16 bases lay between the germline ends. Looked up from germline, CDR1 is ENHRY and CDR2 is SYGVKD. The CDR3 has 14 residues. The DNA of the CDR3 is TGTGCCACGAAATCAGGGTCCGACACAGATACGCAGTATTTT. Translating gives CATKSGSDTDTQYF.

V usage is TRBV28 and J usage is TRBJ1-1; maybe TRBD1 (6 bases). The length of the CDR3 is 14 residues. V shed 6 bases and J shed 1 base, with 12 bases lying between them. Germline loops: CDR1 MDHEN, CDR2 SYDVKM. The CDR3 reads CASSPDRRNTEAFF. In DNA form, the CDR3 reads TGTGCCAGCAGCCCTGACAGGCGGAACACTGAAGCTTTCTTT.